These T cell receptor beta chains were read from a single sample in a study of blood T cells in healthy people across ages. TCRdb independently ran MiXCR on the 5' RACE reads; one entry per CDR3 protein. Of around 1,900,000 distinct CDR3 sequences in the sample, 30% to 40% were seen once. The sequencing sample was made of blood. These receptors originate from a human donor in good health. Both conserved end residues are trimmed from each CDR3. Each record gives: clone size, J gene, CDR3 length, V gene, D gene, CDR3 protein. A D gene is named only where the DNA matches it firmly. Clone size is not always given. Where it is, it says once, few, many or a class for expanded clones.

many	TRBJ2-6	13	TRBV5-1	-	ASSLGVSGANVLT
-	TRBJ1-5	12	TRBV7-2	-	ASSPIGIHQPQH
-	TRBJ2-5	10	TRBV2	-	ASSVQKETQY
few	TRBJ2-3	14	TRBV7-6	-	ASSPLHRDSVDTQY
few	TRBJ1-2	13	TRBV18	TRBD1	ASSPWDRETEGYT
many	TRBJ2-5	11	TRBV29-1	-	SVGRGGQETQY
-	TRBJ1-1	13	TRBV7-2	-	ASSFKGRGSTEAF
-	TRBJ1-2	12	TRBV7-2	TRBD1	ASSWMDRVEGYT
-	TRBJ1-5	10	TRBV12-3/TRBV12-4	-	ASSFNYQPQH
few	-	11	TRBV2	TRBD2	ASSVVAGGEQY
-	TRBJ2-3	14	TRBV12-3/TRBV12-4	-	ANSSLTGSSTDTQY
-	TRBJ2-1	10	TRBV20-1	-	SARGSSNEQF
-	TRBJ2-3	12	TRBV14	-	ASSQGGRPDTQY
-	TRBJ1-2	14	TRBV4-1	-	ASSPRRGESAYGYT
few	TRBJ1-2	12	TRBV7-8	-	ASSPRVANYGYT
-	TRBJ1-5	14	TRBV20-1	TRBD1	SASNRGGYSNQPQH
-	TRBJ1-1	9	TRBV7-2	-	ASSLGVRAF
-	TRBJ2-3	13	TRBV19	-	ACSMIGETPYTQY
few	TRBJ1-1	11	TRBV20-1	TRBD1	SAEDRSTEGAF
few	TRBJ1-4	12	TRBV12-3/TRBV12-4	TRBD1	ASSETGFGEKLF
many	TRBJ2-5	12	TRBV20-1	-	SAVRDPYAETQY
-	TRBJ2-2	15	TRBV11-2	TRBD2	AGSLTSGGAKTGELF
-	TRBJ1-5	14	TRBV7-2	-	ASSQRLGGAIGPQH
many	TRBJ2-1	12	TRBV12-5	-	ASAGIVSYNEQF
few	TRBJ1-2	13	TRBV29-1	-	SVEVGQRSNYGYT
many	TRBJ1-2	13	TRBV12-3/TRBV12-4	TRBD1	ASSLGTGLNYGYT
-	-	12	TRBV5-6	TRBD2	ASSLGLAGATQY
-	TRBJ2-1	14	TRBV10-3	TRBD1	AIGDRGTRSYNEQF
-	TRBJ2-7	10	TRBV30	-	AWGGNSYEQY
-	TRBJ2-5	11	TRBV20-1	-	SAGAGGQETQY
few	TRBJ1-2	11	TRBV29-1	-	SVEVGGGNGYT
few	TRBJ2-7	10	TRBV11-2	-	ASSPTIDEQY
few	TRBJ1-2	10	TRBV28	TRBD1	AESQGGYGYT
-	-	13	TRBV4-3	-	ASSQEKGRSYEQY
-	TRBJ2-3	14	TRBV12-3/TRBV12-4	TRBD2	ASSFRLAGGPDAQY
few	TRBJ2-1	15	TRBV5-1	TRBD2	ASSLAPSGGGTDEQF
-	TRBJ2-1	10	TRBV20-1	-	SVSRPYNEQF
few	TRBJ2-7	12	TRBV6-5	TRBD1	ASSQGVASYEQY
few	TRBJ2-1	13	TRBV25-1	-	ASIGEQSSYNEQF
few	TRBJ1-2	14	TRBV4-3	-	ASSQVRASSRYGYT
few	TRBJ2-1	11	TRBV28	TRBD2	ASIGEGYNEQF
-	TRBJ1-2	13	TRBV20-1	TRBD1	SARQGTGVDYGYT
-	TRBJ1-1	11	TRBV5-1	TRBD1	ASSPQGLNEAF
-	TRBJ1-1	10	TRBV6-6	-	ASSSHRVGAF
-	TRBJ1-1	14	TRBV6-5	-	ASSYGFSRPATEAF
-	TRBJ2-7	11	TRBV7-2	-	ASSPFPGAEQY
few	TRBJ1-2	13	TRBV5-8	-	ASSIKGRPDYGYT
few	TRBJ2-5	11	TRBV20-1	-	SAHMSGMETQY
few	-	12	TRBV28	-	ASSSRGEGYEQY
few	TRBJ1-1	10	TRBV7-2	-	ASSLGGGLAF
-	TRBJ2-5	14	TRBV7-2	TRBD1	ASSHGQGSGRQSQY
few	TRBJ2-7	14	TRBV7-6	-	ASSASSAGTPREQY
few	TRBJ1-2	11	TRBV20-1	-	SARDYKTYGYT
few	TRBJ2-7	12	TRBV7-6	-	ASRKGGGSYEQY
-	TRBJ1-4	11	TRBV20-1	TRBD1	SAKTGGDEKLF